Listed here are 32 T cell receptor beta chains from one sample, sequenced in a study of breast tumors, draining lymph nodes, adjacent tissues. Axillary draining lymph nodes of breast cancer patients supplied the node samples. Each CDR3 protein is one row after TCRdb ran MiXCR on the multiplex PCR reads. The profile shows roughly 86,000 distinct CDR3 sequences, roughly 19% of them singletons. Sequenced: axillary lymph node tissue. The receptors stem from a female donor with breast cancer. Some clones in this sample may be carry-over from other donors' samples.

Many counts were recorded for this clonotype. The J gene is TRBJ2-5, the V gene TRBV29-1; D unclear. Germline CDR1 and CDR2: SQVTM and ANQGSEA. CDR3 length equals 11 residues. The V gene lost 7 bases and the J gene lost 5 bases, with 11 bases spanning the gap. The CDR3 here is CSDVIGETQYF. As DNA, the CDR3 is TGCAGCGACGTAATCGGGGAGACCCAGTACTTC.

This clonotype occurred many times. The genes are TRBV10-3 and TRBJ1-3; D is unclear. This CDR3 has 14 residues. V was shortened by 3 bases and J by 4 bases, with 10 bases between the two germline ends. The germline V gene has CDR1 ENHRY and CDR2 SYGVKD. CDR3 protein: CAISDGPAGNTIYF. Here the CDR3 DNA reads TGTGCCATCAGTGATGGACCCGCAGGAAACACCATATATTTT.

This clonotype came up many times. The rearrangement uses TRBV2 and TRBJ1-5; a weak D match, TRBD1 (5 bases). Germline V CDR1 and CDR2: SNHLY, FYNNEI. The CDR3 is 14 residues long. The ends were cut back, 4 bases at V and 5 bases at J, with 12 bases in the middle. The CDR3 reads CASSVLRDYQPQHF. The CDR3 region has the DNA TGTGCCAGCAGTGTTTTGAGGGACTATCAGCCCCAGCATTTT.

This clonotype was seen ten or more times. The V and J genes are TRBV6-1 and TRBJ2-1; 10 positions match TRBD2. This CDR3 region has 15 residues. The ends lost 7 bases at V and 3 bases at J; junction bases unmatched: 6. From germline, CDR1 is MNHNS and CDR2 SASEGT. The CDR3: CASTPLAGVYNEQFF. As DNA, the CDR3 is TGTGCCAGCACCCCCCTAGCGGGGGTCTACAATGAGCAGTTCTTC.

As for this clonotype: This clone may be a read error of a much larger clone one base away. V gene TRBV19 combines with J gene TRBJ1-3; D call uncertain. Trimming removed 3 bases at V and 2 bases at J, with 11 bases between. The CDR3 is 15 amino acids. Looked up from germline, CDR1 is LNHDA and CDR2 is SQIVND (reference sequence). CDR3 protein: CASSMGVYPGNTIYF. For the CDR3, the DNA is TGTGCCAGTAGTATGGGAGTGTACCCTGGAAACACCATATATTTT.

In this sample, this clonotype turned up many times. The CDR3, as DNA: TGTGCCACCAGCTCCTCCGGGACGGACCTGAATTCACCCCTCCACTTT. Protein product: CATSSSGTDLNSPLHF. The chain combines TRBV15 with TRBJ1-6; the D gene is possibly TRBD1 (5 bases). CDR1 is LNHNV and CDR2 is YYDKDF in the germline V gene (reference sequence). There are 16 residues in the CDR3. Trimming stripped 5 bases from V and 7 bases from J, with 18 bases between.

This clonotype was counted at least ten times. This rearrangement joins TRBV19 to TRBJ2-1; 8 bases match TRBD1. The junction had 3 bases not matched to a gene; V was cut back by 4 bases and J by 1 base. Germline CDR1 is LNHDA and CDR2 is SQIVND (reference sequence). The length of the CDR3 is 15 residues. The CDR3 protein is CASSRQGASYNEQFF. The CDR3 nucleotides read TGTGCCAGTAGTAGGCAGGGGGCATCCTACAATGAGCAGTTCTTC.

This clonotype was seen ten or more times. The chain joins TRBV6-5 to TRBJ2-1; 13 positions match TRBD2. Germline CDR1 and CDR2: MNHEY and SVGAGI. The V and J ends lost 6 bases and 8 bases, in that order; junction bases with no gene match: 4. This CDR3 has 14 amino acids. CDR3 amino acids: CASRGLAGVHEQFF. CDR3 in DNA: TGTGCCAGCAGAGGACTAGCGGGAGTCCATGAGCAGTTCTTC.

This clonotype showed up many times. The chain joins TRBV7-2 to TRBJ1-2; tentative D call: TRBD1 (6 bases). Trimming shortened V by 5 bases and J by 2 bases, and 12 bases separated the two germline ends. CDR3 length: 14 amino acids. Per the germline V gene, CDR1 is SGHTA and CDR2 is FQGNSA. Here the CDR3 DNA reads TGTGCCAGCAGCCCAACGGACAGAAACTATGGCTACACCTTC. Its protein product is CASSPTDRNYGYTF. Supplemented by reference TRBV7-2 and TRBJ1-2, the full variable domain reads GAGVSQSPSNKVTEKGKDVELRCDPISGHTALYWYRQSLGQGLEFLIYFQGNSAPDKSGLPSDRFSAERTGGSVSTLTIQRTQQEDSAVYLCASSPTDRNYGYTFGSGTRLTVV.

This clonotype was seen repeatedly, ten times or more. This chain joins TRBV5-1 and TRBJ2-1, with a possible D match to TRBD2 (6 bases). V was clipped by 1 base and J by 5 bases, with 16 bases between them. The CDR3 contains 16 residues. Germline assignment: CDR1 SGHRS and CDR2 YFSETQ. CDR3 in DNA: TGCGCCAGCAGCTTGATGAGGGACTTTTTTGACAATGAGCAGTTCTTC. Translated: CASSLMRDFFDNEQFF. The variable domain in full, with the rest retrieved from reference TRBV5-1 and TRBJ2-1, is KAGVTQTPRYLIKTRGQQVTLSCSPISGHRSVSWYQQTPGQGLQFLFEYFSETQRNKGNFPGRFSGRQFSNSRSEMNVSTLELGDSALYLCASSLMRDFFDNEQFFGPGTRLTVL.

With regard to this clonotype: This may stem from a read error, because a much larger clone lies one nucleotide away. V gene TRBV20-1 combines with J gene TRBJ1-5, with 8 bases matching TRBD1. This CDR3 has 14 amino acids. J was trimmed by 9 bases and V by 2 bases; bases with no gene match: 9. The V gene's germline CDR1 is DFQATT and CDR2 SNEGSKA (reference sequence). The chain's CDR3 is CSARQGAGDRPQHF. The CDR3 DNA is TGCAGTGCTAGACAGGGGGCTGGTGATCGGCCCCAGCATTTT.

This clonotype was found many times. V usage is TRBV7-2 and J usage is TRBJ2-1; tentative D call: TRBD1 (5 bases). The germline CDR1 and CDR2 sequences are SGHTA and FQGNSA. This CDR3 spans 15 amino acids. V was pared by 2 bases and J by 0 bases, with 8 bases between. The CDR3 protein is CASSLSTGSYNEQFF. The CDR3 DNA is TGTGCCAGCAGCTTATCAACAGGCTCCTACAATGAGCAGTTCTTC.

The gene calls are TRBV12-3 or TRBV12-4 and TRBJ1-6; TRBD1 matches at 12 bases. V was clipped by 4 bases and J by 10 bases; unmatched bases: 5. The CDR3 loop spans 15 amino acids. CDR3 residues: CASSSGTGGQSPLHF. The CDR3 nucleotides are TGTGCCAGCAGTTCGGGGACAGGGGGCCAATCACCCCTCCACTTT.

This clonotype was counted at least ten times. The chain couples TRBV6-4 to TRBJ2-5; 9 bases fit TRBD2. Germline V lookup: CDR1 MRHNA, CDR2 SNTAGT. V shed 0 bases and J 2 bases; nucleotides not matched to a gene: 10. The CDR3 runs 18 residues. Here the CDR3 DNA reads TGTGCCAGCAGTGACTCGATCCTAGCGGGAAGGGGGCAAGAGACCCAGTACTTC. This sequence encodes CASSDSILAGRGQETQYF.

This clonotype was counted only a few times. The chain links TRBV30 to TRBJ1-4, with D possibly being TRBD1 (5 bases). In germline, CDR1 is GTSNPN, CDR2 SVGIG (reference sequence). This CDR3 region has 14 residues. Trimming pared 1 base from V and 7 bases from J, leaving 13 bases between. CDR3 protein: CAWSAKTGVEKLFF. In DNA form, the CDR3 reads TGTGCCTGGAGTGCGAAGACGGGGGTTGAAAAACTGTTTTTT.

Points on this clonotype: A much bigger clone sits one base away, suggesting this may be a read error. The rearrangement joins TRBV11-3 to TRBJ2-2, with TRBD1 matching over 7 bases. This CDR3 contains 15 residues. Germline CDR1 and CDR2: SGHNT and YENEEA. CDR3 coding DNA: TGTGCCAGCACCCCACAGGGGACAAGGGCCGGGGAGCTGCTTTTT. Residues: CASTPQGTRAGELLF.

Many counts were recorded for this clonotype. The chain joins TRBV7-2 to TRBJ1-6; no firm D call. The CDR3 length is 13 residues. Germline CDR1 reads SGHTA; CDR2 reads FQGNSA. The V and J ends lost 5 bases and 7 bases respectively, with 9 bases between them. The CDR3 nucleotides read TGTGCCAGCAGCCCAGGAATGAATTCACCCCTCCACTTT. Residues: CASSPGMNSPLHF.

As to this clonotype: As the CDR3 is not closed by the conserved phenylalanine or tryptophan, this likely results from a read error. This sequence joins TRBV28 and TRBJ1-2; TRBD1 might be the D (5 bases). CDR1 and CDR2 from the germline V gene are MDHEN and SYDVKM. The CDR3 consists of 13 residues. V lost 2 bases and J lost 5, with 9 bases in between. This CDR3 reads CASSLPRAYGYTI. CDR3 DNA sequence: TGTGCCAGCAGTTTACCCAGGGCGTATGGCTACACCATC.

This clonotype was recorded at least ten times. This chain links TRBV6-1 with TRBJ2-5; D is uncertain. This CDR3 region has 13 residues. V lost 7 bases, J lost 4 bases, and 13 bases lay in between. Looked up from germline, CDR1 is MNHNS and CDR2 is SASEGT. CDR3 DNA: TGTGCCAGCAATGTTGTTTTGACAGAGACCCAGTACTTC. Its translation: CASNVVLTETQYF.

Notes on this clonotype: Just one base apart from a much larger clone, this may be a read error. The rearrangement links TRBV10-3 to TRBJ2-5; perhaps TRBD2 as D (6 bases). The V end was cut by 2 bases, the J end by 5 bases, with 9 bases between. The CDR3 loop spans 13 amino acids. Germline CDR1 ENHRY, CDR2 SYGVKD. The CDR3 DNA follows: TGTGCCATCAGTGAGGGTGGGAGGGAGACCCAGTACTTC. Translated: CAISEGGRETQYF.

Comments on this clonotype: A much larger clone lies one base from this, so it may be a read error. The V call is TRBV11-2, the J call TRBJ2-1, with TRBD2 identical over 10 bases. Germline-derived CDR1 and CDR2 are SGHAT and FQNNGV. This CDR3 has 16 amino acids. The V and J ends lost 4 bases and 12 bases, in that order; junction bases with no gene match: 15. Here the CDR3 reads CASSSLAGGVPGGQFF. The CDR3 DNA sequence: TGTGCCAGCAGCTCCTTAGCGGGAGGCGTTCCGGGTGGGCAGTTCTTC.

The chain combines TRBV6-2 or TRBV6-3 with TRBJ1-2; tentatively, D is TRBD1 (6 bases). Trimming took 6 bases from V and 5 from J, leaving 16 bases between them. The CDR3 spans 14 residues. Germline loops: CDR1 MNHEY, CDR2 SVGEGT. CDR3 DNA: TGTGCCAGCAGGCACAACACAGGGTTTTATGGCTACACCTTC. This encodes CASRHNTGFYGYTF.

This clonotype was detected ten times or more. The DNA of the CDR3 is TGCGCCAGCAGCCCTGGGGGCCAAGAGACCCAGTACTTC. Protein sequence: CASSPGGQETQYF. The chain links TRBV4-1 to TRBJ2-5; D may correspond to TRBD1 or TRBD2 (5 bases each). From germline, CDR1 is MGHRA and CDR2 YSYEKL. The V gene lost 4 bases and the J gene lost 1 base, with 7 bases spanning the gap. The CDR3 sequence is 13 residues long.

This clonotype was detected ten times or more. The chain joins TRBV6-2 or TRBV6-3 to TRBJ1-4; 9 bases match TRBD1. CDR1 is MNHEY, CDR2 SVGEGT, per germline. This CDR3 spans 15 amino acids. V shed 6 bases, J shed 7 bases, and the junction held 9 bases outside the gene matches. The CDR3, as DNA: TGTGCCAGCAGACCCTCCGGGACAGGGACTGAAAAACTGTTTTTT. Translated: CASRPSGTGTEKLFF.

This clonotype was observed many times. This chain links TRBV5-5 with TRBJ1-2, with unresolved D. V gave up 2 bases and J gave up 0 bases, with 11 bases separating them. Germline CDR1 is SGHKS and CDR2 is YYEKEE (reference sequence). The CDR3 is 15 residues long. The CDR3 DNA is TGTGCCAGCAGCTTATACGGTTCCTCTAACTATGGCTACACCTTC. This encodes CASSLYGSSNYGYTF.

This clonotype was picked up many times. This rearrangement joins TRBV19 to TRBJ2-7, with 8 bases matching TRBD1. Per the germline V gene, CDR1 is LNHDA and CDR2 is SQIVND (reference sequence). With 6 bases clipped from V and 4 bases from J, the junction kept 8 bases outside the gene matches. The CDR3 consists of 14 residues. The chain's CDR3 is CASRKRTGRYEQYF. CDR3 nucleotides: TGTGCCAGTAGAAAGCGGACAGGGCGATACGAGCAGTACTTC.

There are many counts of this clonotype. The rearrangement uses TRBV5-1 and TRBJ2-2; TRBD1 aligns across 9 bases. CDR3 length equals 15 residues. V was pared by 4 bases and J by 7 bases, with 8 bases of the junction left unmatched. Germline-derived CDR1 and CDR2 are SGHRS and YFSETQ. CDR3 DNA: TGCGCCAGCAGCCTCGGACAGGGGAAATACGGGGAGCTGTTTTTT. This codes for CASSLGQGKYGELFF.

In its sample, this clonotype was seen many times. This chain uses TRBV2 with TRBJ2-3, with unresolved D. Germline CDR1 SNHLY, CDR2 FYNNEI. The V gene lost 4 bases and the J gene lost 2 bases, with 10 bases spanning the gap. This CDR3 is 14 amino acids long. This CDR3 is CASSGAAFTDTQYF. As DNA, the CDR3 is TGTGCCAGCAGTGGGGCAGCCTTCACAGATACGCAGTATTTT. Using reference TRBV2 and TRBJ2-3 for the parts outside the CDR3, the full variable domain is EPEVTQTPSHQVTQMGQEVILRCVPISNHLYFYWYRQILGQKVEFLVSFYNNEISEKSEIFDDQFSVERPDGSNFTLKIRSTKLEDSAMYFCASSGAAFTDTQYFGPGTRLTVL.

Many counts were recorded for this clonotype. The rearrangement uses TRBV7-9 and TRBJ2-5; 9 nucleotides match TRBD2. Germline values: CDR1 SEHNR, CDR2 FQNEAQ (reference sequence). Germline trimming cut 0 bases from V and 5 bases from J; bases unmatched to any gene: 10. The CDR3 has 17 residues. Here the CDR3 reads CASSLAPASGAGETQYF. In DNA form, the CDR3 reads TGTGCCAGCAGCTTAGCACCAGCTAGCGGGGCCGGGGAGACCCAGTACTTC. Variable domain in full (rest from reference TRBV7-9 and TRBJ2-5): DTGVSQNPRHKITKRGQNVTFRCDPISEHNRLYWYRQTLGQGPEFLTYFQNEAQLEKSRLLSDRFSAERPKGSFSTLEIQRTEQGDSAMYLCASSLAPASGAGETQYFGPGTRLLVL.

This clonotype was detected many times. J is TRBJ2-3 and V is TRBV27, with TRBD2 as a possible D gene (6 bases). Germline CDR1 is MNHEY and CDR2 is SMNVEV (reference sequence). This CDR3 region has 14 residues. V dropped 5 bases and J dropped 2 bases, with 11 bases sitting between them. This CDR3 reads CASSPSDYTDTQYF. The CDR3 region has the DNA TGTGCCAGCAGTCCTTCGGACTACACAGATACGCAGTATTTT.

The table lists this clonotype with many counts. This chain connects TRBV6-1 to TRBJ2-2; 9 bases are shared with TRBD1. Trimming removed 8 bases from V and 5 bases from J; junction bases left unmatched: 6. The CDR3 has 14 amino acids. The germline CDR1 and CDR2 sequences are MNHNS and SASEGT. CDR3 DNA sequence: TGTGCCAGCCGGGACAGGGTAGATACCGGGGAGCTGTTTTTT. Translated, it gives CASRDRVDTGELFF.

Notes on this clonotype: Being one base from a much bigger clone, this may be a read error. The rearrangement uses TRBV19 and TRBJ2-7, with 8 bases that match TRBD2. V lost 11 bases, J lost 7 bases, and 16 bases stayed unmatched. Germline CDR1 LNHDA, CDR2 SQIVND (reference sequence). The CDR3 totals 14 residues. In nucleotides, the CDR3 is TGTGCCCGTACGCGGACTAGCCTCGATGGGGAGCAGTACTTC. This translates into CARTRTSLDGEQYF.